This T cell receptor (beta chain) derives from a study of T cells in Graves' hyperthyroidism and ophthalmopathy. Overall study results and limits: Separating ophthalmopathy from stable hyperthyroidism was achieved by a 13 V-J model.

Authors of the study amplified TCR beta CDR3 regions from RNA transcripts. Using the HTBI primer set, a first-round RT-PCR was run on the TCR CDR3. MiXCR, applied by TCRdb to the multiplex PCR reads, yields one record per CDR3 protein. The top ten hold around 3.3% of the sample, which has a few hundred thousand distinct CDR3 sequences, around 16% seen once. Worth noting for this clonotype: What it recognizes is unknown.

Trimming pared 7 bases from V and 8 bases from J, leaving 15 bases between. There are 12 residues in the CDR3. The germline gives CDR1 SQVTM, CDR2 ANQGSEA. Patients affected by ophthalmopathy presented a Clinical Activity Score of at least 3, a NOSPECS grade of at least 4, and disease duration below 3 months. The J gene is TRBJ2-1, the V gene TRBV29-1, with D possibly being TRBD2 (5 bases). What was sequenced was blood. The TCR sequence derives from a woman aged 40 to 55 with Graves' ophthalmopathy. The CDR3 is CSAGRPGDEQFF. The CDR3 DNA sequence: TGCAGCGCAGGACGCCCCGGGGATGAGCAGTTCTTC.